This T cell receptor (beta chain) was recorded in a study of OX40 agonist ivuxolimab in advanced cancers. Study background: Intravenous ivuxolimab at 0.01 to 10 mg/kg was given to patients every 2 weeks. Of mixed ages from about 20 to 90 and averaging around 60 years, the group was about 80% male. Three dose-escalation patients had partial responses: one with hepatocellular carcinoma and two with cutaneous melanoma. Findings and limits, study-wide: Patients with a partial response at 0.1-3.0 mg/kg had among the lowest clonal expansion.

Looked up from germline, CDR1 is SGHAT and CDR2 is FQNNGV. V lost 1 base, J lost 6 bases, and 6 bases stayed unmatched. This CDR3 is 14 amino acids long. For this clone: Its antigen is undetermined.

The assay was immunoSEQ multiplex PCR, and TCRdb's table has in-frame clones only and misses some. The sample has over 60,000 clones, 75% to 90% seen once. V usage is TRBV11-2 and J usage is TRBJ2-7; 7 nucleotides agree with TRBD1. The source material was CD4+ or CD8+ T cells sorted from blood, sampled in a trial of the OX40 agonist ivuxolimab. The receptor's source is an adult with an advanced solid tumor such as melanoma, head and neck, liver or kidney cancer. CDR3: CASSLGQGFGEQYF. In nucleotides, the CDR3 is TGTGCCAGCAGCTTAGGACAGGGCTTCGGCGAGCAGTACTTC.